Reported below is one TCR beta chain. Relative to the germline gene, one junction end is altered; a read error may explain this. 60 Vbeta and 13 Jbeta primers were used in PCR. Sequencing used immunoSEQ multiplex PCR; TCRdb keeps in-frame clones, though not all of them. The sample shows approximately 88,000 clones, under 85% of them seen only once. These data are taken from a study of cytomegalovirus exposure and HLA in healthy donors. The CDR3 has 16 amino acids. The germline gives CDR1 SSHAT, CDR2 FNYEAQ (reference sequence). The chain carries TRBV7-7 and TRBJ2-5; 8 nucleotides agree with TRBD1. The sequence was collected from a man aged 45-65 years in good health and CMV-seropositive. Sequenced input: PBMCs. DNA for the CDR3: TGTGCTAGCAGCTTATTAGGACAGGGACTTGGGGAGACCCAGTACTTC. It codes for CASSLLGQGLGETQYF.